This paragraph reports one TCR beta chain. This clonotype was counted a few times. Its antigen is still unknown. Base-call qualities are not available, and no considerably larger clone is one nucleotide away. CDR1 DFQATT and CDR2 SNEGSKA are derived from the germline V gene (reference sequence). Cut back by 3 bases and 0 bases, the V and J ends lie 10 bases apart. The CDR3 contains 14 residues, cysteine and phenylalanine counted. Only the CDR3 region is kept as DNA, spanning 42 bases read in frame from base 1. The library was generated by RT-PCR. Reads for this sample came from a NextSeq 550. Through fastp at Q25 and MiXCR, TCRdb rebuilt clones from the public reads, retaining in-frame beta chains. Rows merge per CDR3 protein into single entries with the most common DNA and genes. The sample records over 150,000 distinct CDR3 sequences, over 25% of which are singletons. The ten largest clones add up to around 3% of the sample.

These data belong to a study of patients and donors after allogeneic stem cell transplantation (TCRdb year 2020). The chain employs TRBV20-1 and TRBJ2-3, and perhaps TRBD1 as D gene, on 6 matching bases. Sample: blood, either unsorted or a sorted T cell fraction (not recorded which). The clonotype comes from a human donor who was either an allogeneic HSCT recipient or a stem cell or donor lymphocyte infusion donor (not recorded which). It is not recorded whose cells these are; they may come from a transplant donor. The DNA is as follows: TGCAGTGCTAGTAAGGGGGTGAGCACAGATACGCAGTATTTT. This yields the protein CSASKGVSTDTQYF.